One sample yielded the 12 T cell receptor beta chains listed below, sequenced in a study of regulatory T cells in long-lasting Graves disease. Time point meaning: persistent/refractory GD, antithyroid drugs over 5 years with positive TRAb. The TCR library was made from RNA that had been extracted from PBMCs in TRIzol. Sequencing libraries for TCR beta were prepared with iRepertoire HTBI primers and Arm-PCR of CDR3 regions. MiXCR, applied by TCRdb to the multiplex PCR reads, yields one record per CDR3 protein. The table lists around 510,000 distinct CDR3 sequences, less than 25% of them singletons. The sequencing used peripheral blood mononuclear cells (PBMCs), collected when the disease was refractory, from a patient treated with antithyroid drugs. These TCRs come from a female donor with Graves disease.

This clonotype occurred many times. The CDR3 DNA sequence: TGTGCCAGCAGTTTACTTCGGCTACGGCAGGGTGCAACCTACGAGCAGTACTTC. The encoded protein is CASSLLRLRQGATYEQYF. The chain employs TRBV12-3 or TRBV12-4 and TRBJ2-7; tentative D call: TRBD1 (5 bases). The CDR3 runs 18 residues. V was shortened by 2 bases and J by 2 bases, with 22 bases between the two germline ends.

This clonotype was recorded at least ten times. The gene calls are TRBV30 and TRBJ2-5, with D uncertain. Germline CDR1 GTSNPN, CDR2 SVGIG (reference sequence). The CDR3 consists of 13 residues. V was cut by 0 bases and J by 2 bases, with 7 bases left in between. The CDR3: CAWSVRSQETQYF. CDR3 nucleotide sequence: TGTGCCTGGAGTGTACGCAGTCAAGAGACCCAGTACTTC.

V usage is TRBV27 and J usage is TRBJ2-7; the D is unclear. With 6 bases removed from V and 4 bases from J, the gap between germline ends came to 16 bases. CDR1 and CDR2 (germline): MNHEY, SMNVEV (reference sequence). The CDR3 covers 14 residues. The CDR3 DNA reads as TGTGCCAGCAGCACCACCGCAAGGGTATACGAGCAGTACTTC. Amino acids: CASSTTARVYEQYF.

This clonotype showed up just a few times. The CDR3 loop reads CASSDRGRRGYTF. As DNA, the CDR3 is TGTGCCAGTAGCGACAGGGGGAGAAGGGGCTACACCTTC. This rearrangement joins TRBV19 to TRBJ1-2; 9 bases agree with TRBD1. This CDR3 region has 13 residues. Per the germline V gene, CDR1 is LNHDA and CDR2 is SQIVND (reference sequence). The V segment lost 6 bases and the J segment 8 bases; nucleotides outside the gene matches: 7. Looking up the rest from reference TRBV19 and TRBJ1-2 gives the full variable domain: DGGITQSPKYLFRKEGQNVTLSCEQNLNHDAMYWYRQDPGQGLRLIYYSQIVNDFQKGDIAEGYSVSREKKESFPLTVTSAQKNPTAFYLCASSDRGRRGYTFGSGTRLTVV.

This clonotype was counted only a few times. The chain employs TRBV29-1 and TRBJ1-1; 9 nucleotides agree with TRBD1. V lost 6 bases to trimming and J lost 1 base; unmatched junction nucleotides: 9. Germline loops: CDR1 SQVTM, CDR2 ANQGSEA. There are 15 residues in the CDR3. CDR3 bases: TGCAGCGTCTCGGGACAGGGAACCCCGAACACTGAAGCTTTCTTT. Encoded protein: CSVSGQGTPNTEAFF.

The sample holds a few counts of this clonotype. The chain couples TRBV6-1 to TRBJ2-1, with D perhaps given as TRBD1 or TRBD2 (5 bases each). The CDR3 length is 15 residues. Germline V lookup: CDR1 MNHNS, CDR2 SASEGT. V gave up 6 bases and J gave up 0 bases, with 12 bases separating them. This chain's CDR3 is CASSRESSSYNEQFF. Written as DNA, the CDR3 is TGTGCCAGCAGCAGGGAGTCTAGCTCCTACAATGAGCAGTTCTTC.

The chain recombines TRBV5-1 with TRBJ2-7; weak D call: TRBD2 (6 bases). Trimming stripped 2 bases from V and 2 bases from J, with 11 bases between. The CDR3 spans 14 residues. Germline V gives CDR1 SGHRS, CDR2 YFSETQ. The DNA of the CDR3 is TGCGCCAGCAGCTTCGAGGAGGGGCCCTACGAGCAGTACTTC. The encoded protein is CASSFEEGPYEQYF.

Many counts were recorded for this clonotype. V and J are TRBV2 and TRBJ1-2, with D hard to call. CDR1 is SNHLY and CDR2 is FYNNEI in the germline V gene. CDR3 length equals 14 residues. The germline V and J ends were trimmed by 7 bases and 5 bases, with 17 bases remaining between them. The CDR3 DNA sequence: TGTGCCAGCATCGGGAGGGCAGAGGGTTATGGCTACACCTTC. Translation gives CASIGRAEGYGYTF.

This clonotype has only a few counts. This chain's CDR3 is CASSLLTGMAGELFF. The CDR3 DNA reads TGTGCCAGCAGCTTATTAACAGGGATGGCCGGGGAGCTGTTTTTT. The chain employs TRBV7-3 and TRBJ2-2; D is possibly TRBD1 (6 bases). Germline V lookup: CDR1 SGHTA, CDR2 FQGTGA. The length of the CDR3 is 15 residues. V lost 2 bases to trimming and J lost 6 bases, with 13 bases between them. Looking up the rest from reference TRBV7-3 and TRBJ2-2 gives the full variable domain: GAGVSQTPSNKVTEKGKYVELRCDPISGHTALYWYRQSLGQGPEFLIYFQGTGAADDSGLPNDRFFAVRPEGSVSTLKIQRTERGDSAVYLCASSLLTGMAGELFFGEGSRLTVL.

The chain joins TRBV7-2 to TRBJ1-1, with D possibly matching TRBD1 (6 bases). V lost 5 bases and J 1 base, leaving 14 bases between the germline ends. The CDR3 totals 15 residues. The germline V gene has CDR1 SGHTA and CDR2 FQGNSA. The CDR3 protein is CASSPWGGPNTEAFF. The DNA for the CDR3 is TGTGCCAGCAGCCCTTGGGGGGGCCCGAACACTGAAGCTTTCTTT.

This clonotype was observed at least ten times. This chain uses TRBV7-9 with TRBJ2-5; possibly TRBD1 for D (5 bases). Trimming took off 1 base at V and 2 bases at J, with 8 bases between the two ends. The V gene's germline CDR1 is SEHNR and CDR2 FQNEAQ (reference sequence). This CDR3 comprises 14 residues. The CDR3, as DNA: TGTGCCAGCAGCTTAGTGACAGCTCAAGAGACCCAGTACTTC. It is translated as CASSLVTAQETQYF. Full variable domain (outside the CDR3, taken from reference TRBV7-9 and TRBJ2-5): DTGVSQNPRHKITKRGQNVTFRCDPISEHNRLYWYRQTLGQGPEFLTYFQNEAQLEKSRLLSDRFSAERPKGSFSTLEIQRTEQGDSAMYLCASSLVTAQETQYFGPGTRLLVL.

As DNA, the CDR3 is TGCGCCAGCAGCCAAGATCTATCGAGAAATAAAGAGACCCAGTACTTC. This translates into CASSQDLSRNKETQYF. This sequence joins TRBV4-1 and TRBJ2-5; no firm D call. Germline V lookup: CDR1 MGHRA, CDR2 YSYEKL. The length of the CDR3 is 16 residues. The V gene lost 0 bases and the J gene lost 3 bases, with 14 bases spanning the gap.